This T cell receptor beta chain emerged from a study of cytomegalovirus exposure and HLA in healthy donors. While the first cohort had around 700 subjects, the donors belonged to the separate validation cohort of 100 to 150 subjects. TCRdb keeps only in-frame clones here, not all; method: immunoSEQ multiplex PCR. The repertoire consists of about 150,000 clones, with 70% to 90% occurring once and the leading ten covering over 2%. The source of this sequence is a human donor in good health. The sample was PBMCs.

CDR3 amino acids: CAREGWEGNEQFF. The CDR3 DNA reads TGTGCCAGGGAGGGTTGGGAGGGGAATGAGCAGTTCTTC. The chain links TRBV2 to TRBJ2-1, with 7 bases that match TRBD2. J lost 7 bases, V lost 9 bases, and 9 bases had no gene match. This CDR3 contains 13 residues. Germline CDR1 is SNHLY and CDR2 is FYNNEI. The complete variable domain, with remaining parts taken from reference TRBV2 and TRBJ2-1, reads EPEVTQTPSHQVTQMGQEVILRCVPISNHLYFYWYRQILGQKVEFLVSFYNNEISEKSEIFDDQFSVERPDGSNFTLKIRSTKLEDSAMYFCAREGWEGNEQFFGPGTRLTVL.